The 28 T cell receptor beta chains presented below share a single source sample, sequenced in a study of T cell responses to AZD1222 COVID-19 vaccine. Using immunoSEQ multiplex PCR, the repertoire was profiled, and TCRdb retains in-frame clones only, with some absent. The sample holds roughly 130,000 clones, roughly 93% seen once. This specimen was peripheral blood, taken on day 0 of AZD1222 vaccination. The receptors were gathered from an adult in good health.

The V and J genes are TRBV4-1 and TRBJ2-1; D is possibly TRBD2 (5 bases). The V and J ends lost 2 bases and 0 bases respectively, with 11 bases between them. The CDR3 spans 16 residues. Germline assignment: CDR1 MGHRA and CDR2 YSYEKL. The CDR3 reads CASSQLAQSSYNEQFF. CDR3 DNA: TGCGCCAGCAGCCAACTAGCCCAAAGCTCCTACAATGAGCAGTTCTTC.

This chain connects TRBV4-1 to TRBJ1-2; possibly TRBD1 for D (6 bases). The CDR3 loop spans 11 amino acids. V lost 4 bases to trimming and J lost 8 bases, with 8 bases between them. Germline values: CDR1 MGHRA, CDR2 YSYEKL. DNA of the CDR3: TGCGCCAGCAGCCTTGGGACAGGCTACACCTTC. Protein product: CASSLGTGYTF.

The chain is built from TRBV7-2 and TRBJ2-1; the D is unclear. V was shortened by 2 bases and J by 0 bases, with 14 bases between the two germline ends. Germline V gives CDR1 SGHTA, CDR2 FQGNSA. The CDR3 spans 17 residues. CDR3 sequence: CASSLTRLNPSYNEQFF. DNA for the CDR3: TGTGCCAGCAGCTTAACCCGACTCAACCCCTCCTACAATGAGCAGTTCTTC.

This clone was observed a few times. The chain recombines TRBV18 with TRBJ1-5; possibly TRBD1 for D (5 bases). Germline CDR1 KGHSH, CDR2 LQKENI. Trimming removed 4 bases from V and 5 bases from J, with 9 bases in between. CDR3 length: 13 residues. Here the CDR3 reads CASSLDSYQPQHF. For the CDR3, the DNA is TGTGCCAGCTCACTAGACAGTTATCAGCCCCAGCATTTT.

The gene calls are TRBV28 and TRBJ1-5; 12 bases are shared with TRBD1. The germline V gene encodes CDR1 MDHEN and CDR2 SYDVKM. After removal of 5 bases from V and 6 bases from J, the junction contained 5 bases not matched to a gene. The CDR3 has 15 amino acids. CDR3 amino acids: CASSTGTGGAQPQHF. The CDR3, as DNA: TGTGCCAGCAGTACAGGGACAGGGGGCGCTCAGCCCCAGCATTTT.

The chain is built from TRBV6-5 and TRBJ2-7; TRBD1 agrees at 9 bases. V lost 7 bases to trimming and J lost 2 bases; unmatched junction nucleotides: 6. Germline CDR1 and CDR2: MNHEY and SVGAGI. This CDR3 has 14 residues. The CDR3 is CASTPDRGAYEQYF. CDR3 nucleotides: TGTGCCAGCACCCCGGACAGGGGAGCCTACGAGCAGTACTTC.

This chain joins TRBV11-2 and TRBJ1-2, with TRBD1 identical over 8 bases. Germline V lookup: CDR1 SGHAT, CDR2 FQNNGV. This CDR3 has 16 residues. V gave up 0 bases and J gave up 6 bases; unmatched junction bases: 9. The CDR3 is CASSLDITGGLNGYTF. The CDR3, as DNA: TGTGCCAGCAGCTTAGATATCACAGGGGGGCTTAATGGCTACACCTTC.

This chain connects TRBV2 to TRBJ1-3, with D perhaps matching TRBD1 (5 bases). Germline V gene sequence: CDR1 SNHLY, CDR2 FYNNEI. CDR3 length: 13 residues. Between the trimmed V and J ends, which lost 4 bases and 11 bases, there was a span of 15 bases. The CDR3, as DNA: TGTGCCAGCAGTGGGGGCCCTACTACGGCCATATATTTT. It yields the protein CASSGGPTTAIYF. Full variable domain (remainder filled in from reference TRBV2 and TRBJ1-3): EPEVTQTPSHQVTQMGQEVILRCVPISNHLYFYWYRQILGQKVEFLVSFYNNEISEKSEIFDDQFSVERPDGSNFTLKIRSTKLEDSAMYFCASSGGPTTAIYFGEGSWLTVV.

This clone appeared once. This chain links TRBV4-2 with TRBJ2-1; D ambiguous. Trimming shortened V by 4 bases and J by 8 bases, and 12 bases separated the two germline ends. The germline gives CDR1 LGHNA, CDR2 YNFKEQ. The CDR3 is 13 residues long. The CDR3 loop reads CASSLIRLDEQFF. The CDR3 DNA reads TGTGCCAGCAGCCTCATCCGTCTCGATGAGCAGTTCTTC.

CDR3 in DNA: TGTGCCTGGAGTAAACTCCTGGGGGGAAACACCATATATTTT. The encoded protein is CAWSKLLGGNTIYF. The chain links TRBV30 to TRBJ1-3; no clear D. The CDR3 spans 14 residues. V was trimmed by 2 bases and J by 4 bases, leaving 12 bases between them. Per germline, CDR1 GTSNPN and CDR2 SVGIG (reference sequence).

The V gene is TRBV19, the J gene TRBJ1-2; D may be TRBD1 (5 bases). CDR1 LNHDA and CDR2 SQIVND come from the germline V gene (reference sequence). V was trimmed by 9 bases and J by 4 bases, leaving 21 bases between them. The CDR3 loop spans 15 amino acids. The CDR3 bases are TGTGCCAGCACCTTAGGGGCAGAACGCTTCTATGGCTACACCTTC. The encoded protein is CASTLGAERFYGYTF.

This CDR3 reads CASSPQVGAKNIQYF. The CDR3 coding sequence is TGTGCCAGCAGTCCGCAAGTAGGGGCCAAAAACATTCAGTACTTC. The rearrangement uses TRBV27 and TRBJ2-4; no clear D. The CDR3 covers 15 residues. CDR1 and CDR2 (germline): MNHEY, SMNVEV (reference sequence). V shed 5 bases and J shed 1 base, with 12 bases lying between them.

The V gene is TRBV2, the J gene TRBJ1-2; no firm D call. V lost 2 bases to trimming and J lost 7 bases, with 8 bases between them. The germline V gene encodes CDR1 SNHLY and CDR2 FYNNEI. This CDR3 spans 12 amino acids. The CDR3 region is CASSEPPPGYTF. The DNA of the CDR3 is TGTGCCAGCAGTGAACCCCCCCCTGGCTACACCTTC.

The chain uses TRBV5-1 and TRBJ2-1, with a tentative D call TRBD2 (5 bases). V was clipped by 1 base and J by 8 bases, with 25 bases between them. Germline V CDR1 and CDR2: SGHRS, YFSETQ. This CDR3 has 18 residues. The CDR3 region is CASSLLPPVGIGLHEQFF. CDR3 in DNA: TGCGCCAGCAGCTTGCTTCCCCCGGTCGGGATTGGGCTTCATGAGCAGTTCTTC.

The chain links TRBV27 to TRBJ1-5; D not resolved. Germline V CDR1 and CDR2: MNHEY, SMNVEV (reference sequence). V was shortened by 10 bases and J by 0 bases, with 10 bases between the two germline ends. The CDR3 runs to 13 residues. The CDR3 coding sequence is TGTGCCACCCGACTGTATAGCAATCAGCCCCAGCATTTT. It codes for CATRLYSNQPQHF.

The CDR3 is CASSQGDSSGNTIYF. The CDR3, as DNA: TGTGCCAGCAGCCAAGGAGACAGCTCTGGAAACACCATATATTTT. The rearrangement joins TRBV3-1 (or the pseudogene TRBV3-2) to TRBJ1-3, with D tentatively TRBD1 (5 bases). V lost 1 base to trimming and J lost 0 bases, with 7 bases between them. The germline CDR1 and CDR2 sequences are LGHDT and YNNKEL (reference sequence). The CDR3 runs to 15 residues.

The V and J genes are TRBV28 and TRBJ2-5, with 9 bases aligning to TRBD1. This CDR3 has 14 amino acids. From germline, CDR1 is MDHEN and CDR2 SYDVKM. V dropped 5 bases and J dropped 5; count of bases not matched to a gene: 6. In nucleotides, the CDR3 is TGTGCCAGCAGTGGGGACAGGGAGGTGGAGACCCAGTACTTC. It yields the protein CASSGDREVETQYF.

This chain connects TRBV6-5 to TRBJ1-1, with D uncertain. CDR1 and CDR2 from the germline V gene are MNHEY and SVGAGI. The CDR3 sequence is 13 residues long. V was shortened by 5 bases and J by 1 base, with 8 bases between the two germline ends. CDR3 region: CASSTTGNTEAFF. As DNA, the CDR3 is TGTGCCAGCAGTACGACGGGGAACACTGAAGCTTTCTTT.

The V gene is TRBV7-8, the J gene TRBJ2-7; 7 bases align to TRBD1. The CDR3 runs 14 residues. With V trimmed by 4 bases and J by 5 bases, 8 bases remained unmatched. Germline V CDR1 and CDR2: SGHVS, FQNEAQ. For the CDR3, the DNA is TGTGCCAGCAGCTCTTTGACAGGGTTGGACGAGCAGTACTTC. This encodes CASSSLTGLDEQYF. Full variable domain (missing parts from reference TRBV7-8 and TRBJ2-7): GAGVSQSPRYKVAKRGQDVALRCDPISGHVSLFWYQQALGQGPEFLTYFQNEAQLDKSGLPSDRFFAERPEGSVSTLKIQRTQQEDSAVYLCASSSLTGLDEQYFGPGTRLTVT.

This chain uses TRBV6-1 with TRBJ1-6; possible D gene TRBD1, 6 bases. Germline V gives CDR1 MNHNS, CDR2 SASEGT. V lost 3 bases, J lost 14 bases, and 11 bases lay in between. This CDR3 comprises 12 residues. CDR3 sequence reads: CASSDRGFTLHF. CDR3 DNA: TGTGCCAGCAGTGACAGGGGATTCACCCTCCACTTT.

This clone came up once. This chain joins TRBV7-9 and TRBJ2-7; perhaps TRBD2 as D (5 bases). The CDR3 covers 12 residues. Germline V gene sequence: CDR1 SEHNR, CDR2 FQNEAQ (reference sequence). The V and J ends lost 1 base and 7 bases respectively, with 8 bases between them. CDR3 coding DNA: TGTGCCAGCAGCTTAGTTCGAGGGGAGCAGTACTTC. The encoded protein is CASSLVRGEQYF.

The chain recombines TRBV5-1 with TRBJ2-7; tentatively, D is TRBD1 (6 bases). V gave up 5 bases and J gave up 2 bases, with 11 bases separating them. Germline-derived CDR1 and CDR2 are SGHRS and YFSETQ. There are 13 residues in the CDR3. CDR3: CASRGDITYEQYF. CDR3 coding DNA: TGCGCCAGCAGGGGGGACATCACCTACGAGCAGTACTTC.

CDR3 DNA: TGCGCCAGCAGGGGAGGGCCCCTTGGGTCCTACAATGAGCAGTTCTTC. Its translation: CASRGGPLGSYNEQFF. The gene calls are TRBV4-1 and TRBJ2-1; TRBD2 agrees at 7 bases. The CDR3 spans 16 residues. V lost 6 bases and J lost 1; bases outside the gene matches: 9. The germline CDR1 and CDR2 sequences are MGHRA and YSYEKL.

The chain employs TRBV7-9 and TRBJ1-5; D might be TRBD1 (5 bases). Trimming cost V 5 bases and J 3 bases, with 11 bases left between them. The CDR3 is 14 residues long. The germline CDR1 and CDR2 sequences are SEHNR and FQNEAQ (reference sequence). The CDR3 here is CASSHDRNNQPQHF. CDR3 coding DNA: TGTGCCAGCAGCCATGACAGAAACAATCAGCCCCAGCATTTT.

This sequence joins TRBV9 and TRBJ1-5; TRBD1 aligns across 9 bases. The CDR3 covers 14 residues. Germline V gives CDR1 SGDLS, CDR2 YYNGEE. With 3 bases clipped from V and 4 bases from J, the junction kept 2 bases outside the gene matches. CDR3 DNA: TGTGCCAGCAGCGCCGGGACAGGGAATCAGCCCCAGCATTTT. Translating gives CASSAGTGNQPQHF.

The CDR3 spells CASSSGQGPAGELFF. Here the CDR3 DNA reads TGTGCCAGCAGCTCAGGACAGGGACCGGCCGGGGAGCTGTTTTTT. V usage is TRBV9 and J usage is TRBJ2-2; 8 nucleotides agree with TRBD1. The length of the CDR3 is 15 residues. V shed 4 bases and J 6 bases; nucleotides not matched to a gene: 8. Looked up from germline, CDR1 is SGDLS and CDR2 is YYNGEE.

The chain joins TRBV6-5 to TRBJ2-7; perhaps TRBD1 as D (5 bases). Germline loops: CDR1 MNHEY, CDR2 SVGAGI. V was pared by 10 bases and J by 3 bases, with 13 bases between. The CDR3 spans 12 residues. CDR3 nucleotide sequence: TGTGCCATTCGCGGTCAGGGCTACGAGCAGTACTTC. Protein product: CAIRGQGYEQYF.

In this sample, this clone turned up once. Written as DNA, the CDR3 is TGTGCCATCAGTGTGGAAAGGACCCCCTACAATGAGCAGTTCTTC. Translation: CAISVERTPYNEQFF. This chain joins TRBV10-3 and TRBJ2-1, with D unclear. Trimming pared 4 bases from V and 2 bases from J, leaving 12 bases between. Germline CDR1 reads ENHRY; CDR2 reads SYGVKD. The CDR3 has 15 amino acids.